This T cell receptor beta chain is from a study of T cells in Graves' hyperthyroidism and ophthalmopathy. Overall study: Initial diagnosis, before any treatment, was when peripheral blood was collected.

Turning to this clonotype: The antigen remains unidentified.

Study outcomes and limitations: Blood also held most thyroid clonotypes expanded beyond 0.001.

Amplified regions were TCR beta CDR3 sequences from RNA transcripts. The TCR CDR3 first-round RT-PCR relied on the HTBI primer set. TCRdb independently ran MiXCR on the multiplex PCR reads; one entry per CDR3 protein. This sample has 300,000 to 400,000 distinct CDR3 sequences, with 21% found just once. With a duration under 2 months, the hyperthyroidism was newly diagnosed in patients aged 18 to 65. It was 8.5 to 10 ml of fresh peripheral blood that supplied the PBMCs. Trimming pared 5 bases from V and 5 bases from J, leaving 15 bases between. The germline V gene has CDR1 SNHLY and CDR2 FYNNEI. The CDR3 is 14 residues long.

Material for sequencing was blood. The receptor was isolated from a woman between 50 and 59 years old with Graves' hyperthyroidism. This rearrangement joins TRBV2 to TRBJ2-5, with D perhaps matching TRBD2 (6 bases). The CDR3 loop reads CASSLERGRETQYF. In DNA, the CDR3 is TGTGCCAGCAGTTTAGAACGGGGGAGGGAGACCCAGTACTTC.